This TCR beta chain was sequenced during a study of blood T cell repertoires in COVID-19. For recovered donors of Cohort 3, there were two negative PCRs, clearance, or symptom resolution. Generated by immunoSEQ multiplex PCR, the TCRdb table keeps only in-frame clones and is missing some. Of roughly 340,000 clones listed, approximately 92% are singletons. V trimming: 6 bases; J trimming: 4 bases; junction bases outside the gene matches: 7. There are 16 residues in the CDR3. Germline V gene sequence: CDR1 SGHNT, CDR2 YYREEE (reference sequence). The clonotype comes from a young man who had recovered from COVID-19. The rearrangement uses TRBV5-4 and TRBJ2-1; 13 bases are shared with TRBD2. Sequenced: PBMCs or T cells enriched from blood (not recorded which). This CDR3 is CASTLGTSGTYNEQFF. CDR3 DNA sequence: TGTGCCAGCACCCTTGGGACTAGCGGGACTTACAATGAGCAGTTCTTC.